This T cell receptor (beta chain) was retrieved from a study of identical twins (dated by TCRdb to about 2016). Broadly, across the study: The study deep-sequenced TCR alpha and beta repertoires from monozygotic twins, unrelated adults of various ages and cord blood to test whether fetal clonotypes persist. To rule out contamination, replicate twin experiments were performed at different times with different library preparation protocols. What the study reported, not specific to this receptor: Out-of-frame TCR alpha sequences shared between twins showed an excess of low generation-probability sequences compared with coincidental sharing between unrelated individuals. Recombination models systematically underestimated out-of-frame TCR alpha sharing in monozygotic twins but agreed with sharing between unrelated individuals. Abundant cord blood beta clonotypes had fewer insertions, young adult naive repertoires showed a similar but weaker trend, and memory repertoires showed no such trend. Excess twin sharing in beta out-of-frame sequences was weaker because fewer shared sequences lowered the signal-to-noise ratio. Because the same donors could not be followed over many years, the conclusions depended on cross-sectional statistical analysis. Invariant T cells such as MAIT and iNKT could partly confound zero-insertion analyses, though diverse VJ usage argued against this for most clonotypes.

In regard to this clonotype: Its antigen has not been determined. The record has no base qualities; no much larger clone is one base away.

The CDR3 runs 13 residues from the cysteine to the phenylalanine. Only the CDR3 region is kept as DNA, spanning 39 bases read in frame from base 1. Germline trimming amounts to 4 bases on V and 8 bases on J, with 4 as the count of junction bases outside the gene matches. Based on the germline V gene, the CDR1 and CDR2 sequences are ENHRY and SYGVKD. The library was obtained by 5' RACE. Sequencing instrument: Illumina HiSeq 2000. Template switching introduced a universal primer binding site; the final cDNA contained a unique molecular identifier, enabling accurate counting of TCR cDNA molecules. First-strand cDNA for TCR alpha and beta chains was synthesized from specific primers in the conserved constant-segment region. To control for contamination, each cDNA library was double barcoded with a SMART-Mk sample barcode plus Illumina barcodes. TruSeq adapter sequences along with Illumina sample barcodes were introduced in two successive PCR steps. The Illumina HiSeq platform was used with custom primers to sequence TCR alpha and beta cDNA libraries. In the source study's methods: Raw reads were processed with MiGEC to extract unique molecular identifiers, and MiXCR was used to determine CDR3 positions. Recombination models were inferred per individual with the repgenHMM and IGoR tools using an EM algorithm. Shared clonotypes were analyzed with the tcR package in R, and sharing was normalized by the product of cloneset sizes. To study raw recombination free of thymic and clonal selection effects, out-of-frame nonproductive sequences were analyzed. TCRdb trimmed the raw reads at Q25, called clones with MiXCR and kept productive beta chains. Each entry merges the rows of one CDR3 protein and shows their most common DNA and genes. The authors' filters were not applied to this entry. In this sample the table shows about 240,000 distinct CDR3 sequences, more than 9.5% of which occur a single time. Jointly, the top ten make up about 3.9% of the sample.

Every donor was a healthy Caucasian. Three pairs of female monozygotic twins, all aged about 18 to 30 years, were included in the twin cohort. Miltenyi CD45RO+ enrichment and human naive T-cell isolation kits were used to isolate memory (CD45RO+) and naive T cells from PBMC. In addition, the sample was reused for a study of yellow fever vaccine responses in identical twins. The second investigation adds: According to the authors, in identical twins the way T cells responded to vaccination appeared partly convergent and partly personalized. In identical twins, the study followed T cell clones that responded to the vaccine with precision.

This TCR came from a woman between 18 and 29 years old in good health. The sample taken for sequencing was memory (CD45RO+) T cells sorted from blood. The meaning of the sample's cell subset or site label: CD45RO+ enriched T cells. The chain is made from TRBV10-3 and TRBJ2-5, with TRBD2 identical over 10 junction bases. CDR3 reads: CAISGGTSDTQYF. In nucleotide form, the sequence is TGTGCCATCAGTGGGGGGACTAGCGACACCCAGTACTTC.